The 15 T cell receptor beta chains reported below all come from one sample, sequenced in a study of cytomegalovirus exposure and HLA in healthy donors. 13 Jbeta primers and 60 Vbeta primers were used for the PCR. Assay: immunoSEQ multiplex PCR; the TCRdb copy retains only in-frame clones and omits some. The table has about 77,000 clones, about three quarters seen once. Sequenced input: PBMCs. Receptors were obtained from a man aged 40-49 years in good health and CMV-seronegative.

The genes are TRBV28 and TRBJ2-6; D is perhaps TRBD1 (6 bases). Trimming left V 6 bases short and J 2 bases short, with 11 bases between. This CDR3 is built from 15 residues. Germline V gene lookup returns CDR1 MDHEN and CDR2 SYDVKM. The CDR3 DNA follows: TGTGCCAGCAGAGAAGGGGGAGCTGGGGCCAACGTCCTGACTTTC. This gives the protein CASREGGAGANVLTF.

The chain uses TRBV5-1 and TRBJ2-4, with 8 bases identical to TRBD1. The V segment lost 1 base and the J segment 8 bases; nucleotides outside the gene matches: 5. The length of the CDR3 is 14 residues. Germline loops: CDR1 SGHRS, CDR2 YFSETQ. The CDR3 is CASSLTQGQDIQYF. CDR3 bases: TGCGCCAGCAGCTTGACACAGGGACAGGACATTCAGTACTTC.

The chain links TRBV7-9 to TRBJ2-2; TRBD2 matches at 9 bases. The length of the CDR3 is 16 residues. Trimming took 4 bases from V and 5 from J; bases not matched to a gene: 8. Per the germline V gene, CDR1 is SEHNR and CDR2 is FQNEAQ (reference sequence). The CDR3 bases are TGTGCCAGCAGCTCGCATAGCGGGAGTCGAACCGGGGAGCTGTTTTTT. It codes for CASSSHSGSRTGELFF.

This chain joins TRBV27 and TRBJ2-5, with D possibly being TRBD2 (6 bases). Trimming removed 6 bases from V and 5 bases from J, with 19 bases in between. In germline, CDR1 is MNHEY, CDR2 SMNVEV (reference sequence). The CDR3 covers 15 residues. CDR3 amino acids: CASSEAGRVTETQYF. CDR3 nucleotides: TGTGCCAGCAGCGAAGCGGGTCGAGTAACGGAGACCCAGTACTTC.

This clone was seen a handful of times. The gene calls are TRBV5-4 and TRBJ2-5, with D perhaps matching TRBD2 (5 bases). CDR1 SGHNT and CDR2 YYREEE come from the germline V gene (reference sequence). V shed 3 bases and J shed 1 base, with 10 bases lying between them. This CDR3 has 14 amino acids. In nucleotides, the CDR3 is TGTGCCAGCAGCTGGAGGACGGCCCAAGAGACCCAGTACTTC. Amino acids: CASSWRTAQETQYF.

The sample holds a few counts of this clone. CDR3 nucleotides: TGTGCCAGTAGTGCGCAGGGTCGGTCCTACGAGCAGTACTTC. Protein sequence: CASSAQGRSYEQYF. The J gene is TRBJ2-7, the V gene TRBV19; perhaps TRBD1 as D (5 bases). There are 14 residues in the CDR3. Per germline, CDR1 LNHDA and CDR2 SQIVND (reference sequence). The V end was cut by 5 bases, the J end by 1 base, with 12 bases between.

The chain combines TRBV5-6 with TRBJ2-6; 9 nucleotides match TRBD1. The CDR3 consists of 18 residues. With 4 bases clipped from V and 0 bases from J, the junction kept 8 bases outside the gene matches. Germline loops: CDR1 SGHDT, CDR2 YYEEEE. In DNA form, the CDR3 reads TGTGCCAGCAGCCCATGGACAGGGGTACACTCTGGGGCCAACGTCCTGACTTTC. Protein sequence: CASSPWTGVHSGANVLTF.

The chain carries TRBV28 and TRBJ2-7; the match to TRBD1 covers 8 bases. Looked up from germline, CDR1 is MDHEN and CDR2 is SYDVKM. The V segment lost 7 bases and the J segment 0 bases; nucleotides outside the gene matches: 5. The CDR3 is 14 amino acids. CDR3 loop: CASKRTGTSYEQYF. The CDR3 coding sequence is TGTGCCAGCAAAAGGACAGGGACCTCCTACGAGCAGTACTTC.

V and J are TRBV5-1 and TRBJ2-7; TRBD2 aligns across 7 bases. This CDR3 has 13 residues. Germline assignment: CDR1 SGHRS and CDR2 YFSETQ. With 4 bases clipped from V and 2 bases from J, the junction kept 3 bases outside the gene matches. The CDR3 is CASSGGTTYEQYF. The CDR3 nucleotides read TGCGCCAGCAGCGGCGGGACTACCTACGAGCAGTACTTC.

The CDR3 loop reads CASSRQTIANTGELFF. In nucleotides, the CDR3 is TGTGCCAGTAGTCGACAGACCATCGCGAACACCGGGGAGCTGTTTTTT. V and J are TRBV19 and TRBJ2-2; tentative D call: TRBD1 (5 bases). The CDR3 extends over 16 amino acids. Germline CDR1 reads LNHDA; CDR2 reads SQIVND (reference sequence). V was shortened by 5 bases and J by 0 bases, with 13 bases between the two germline ends.

The rearrangement links TRBV6-4 to TRBJ2-2; TRBD1 matches at 7 bases. The CDR3 consists of 15 residues. Germline CDR1 MRHNA, CDR2 SNTAGT. V trimming: 5 bases; J trimming: 1 base; junction bases outside the gene matches: 4. The CDR3 region is CASSMTGLNTGELFF. The CDR3 DNA is TGTGCCAGCAGTATGACAGGGCTGAACACCGGGGAGCTGTTTTTT.

The chain employs TRBV27 and TRBJ2-2; D may be TRBD2 (6 bases). The V gene's germline CDR1 is MNHEY and CDR2 SMNVEV (reference sequence). V shed 3 bases and J shed 5 bases, with 10 bases lying between them. The CDR3 contains 14 residues. As DNA, the CDR3 is TGTGCCAGCAGTTTCGGGAGCGGAACCGGGGAGCTGTTTTTT. The encoded protein is CASSFGSGTGELFF.

For the CDR3, the DNA is TGCAGCGTTGAGCAGGGGGCGAATCAGCCCCAGCATTTT. The encoded protein is CSVEQGANQPQHF. The chain has TRBV29-1 and TRBJ1-5, with 8 bases that match TRBD1. Germline V gene lookup returns CDR1 SQVTM and CDR2 ANQGSEA. Trimming removed 3 bases from V and 4 bases from J; junction bases left unmatched: 2. The length of the CDR3 is 13 residues.

The chain has TRBV4-1 and TRBJ2-2, with 11 bases fitting TRBD2. CDR3 length: 19 residues. Per germline, CDR1 MGHRA and CDR2 YSYEKL. The J segment lost 3 bases and the V segment lost 0 bases, leaving 9 bases of the junction unmatched. The CDR3 reads CASSQDAGSGRADTGELFF. As DNA, the CDR3 is TGCGCCAGCAGCCAAGATGCGGGTAGCGGGAGGGCCGACACCGGGGAGCTGTTTTTT.

This chain joins TRBV27 and TRBJ1-6, with D uncertain. Germline CDR1 and CDR2: MNHEY and SMNVEV (reference sequence). V was clipped by 2 bases and J by 9 bases, with 17 bases between them. The CDR3 runs 16 residues. CDR3 amino acids: CASSLKGPTEGSPLHF. The CDR3 DNA is TGTGCCAGCAGTTTAAAGGGTCCCACAGAGGGTTCACCCCTCCACTTT.